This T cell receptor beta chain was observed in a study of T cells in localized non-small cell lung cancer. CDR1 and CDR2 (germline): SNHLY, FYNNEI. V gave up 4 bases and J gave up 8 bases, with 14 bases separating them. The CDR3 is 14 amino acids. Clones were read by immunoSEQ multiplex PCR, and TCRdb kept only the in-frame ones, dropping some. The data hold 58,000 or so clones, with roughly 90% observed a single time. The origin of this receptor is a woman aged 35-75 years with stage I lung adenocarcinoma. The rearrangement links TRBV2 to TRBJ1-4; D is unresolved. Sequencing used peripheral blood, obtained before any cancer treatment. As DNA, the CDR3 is TGTGCCAGCAGTGCAGAAAGGGTGGGGGAAAAACTGTTTTTT. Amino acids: CASSAERVGEKLFF.